This T cell receptor beta chain was sequenced in a study of cytomegalovirus exposure and HLA in healthy donors. PCR employed 60 Vbeta and 13 Jbeta primers. Clones were sequenced by immunoSEQ multiplex PCR, and TCRdb holds only the in-frame ones, with some missing. Here the sample spans 170,000 or so clones, approximately 88% being singletons. This clone has only one observation. The CDR3 loop spans 11 amino acids. Germline loops: CDR1 DFQATT, CDR2 SNEGSKA (reference sequence). The chain is built from TRBV20-1 and TRBJ2-7, with a weak D call TRBD1 (7 bases). The receptor comes from a boy between 2 and 10 years old in good health and CMV-seronegative. The sample was PBMCs. The CDR3 DNA reads as TGCAGCGCGGGACAGTCCTACGAGCAGTACTTC. This translates into CSAGQSYEQYF.